Listed below are T cell receptor beta chains from one sample, sequenced in a study of blood T cell repertoires in COVID-19. Profiling relied on immunoSEQ multiplex PCR, and the TCRdb table lists in-frame clones only, not all of them. The sample has some 160,000 clones; roughly 88% are singletons. Source material: peripheral blood. These receptors were taken from a man aged 18 to 29 with COVID-19, enrolled during active disease. CDR3s include the opening cysteine and the closing phenylalanine or tryptophan. The order of the fields is CDR3 length, V gene, J gene, clone size, CDR3 protein. Part of the rows lack a size; the others show once, few, many or a class for expanded clones.

len: 15
v_gene: TRBV28
j_gene: TRBJ1-2
abundance: NA
CDR3aa: CASSAPNRGNYGYTF

len: 14
v_gene: TRBV11-2
j_gene: TRBJ2-5
abundance: NA
CDR3aa: CASSASGYQETQYF

len: 13
v_gene: TRBV29-1
j_gene: TRBJ2-2
abundance: NA
CDR3aa: CSVVDRMTGELFF

len: 13
v_gene: TRBV28
j_gene: TRBJ2-7
abundance: NA
CDR3aa: CATHPTGGSEQYF

len: 18
v_gene: TRBV6-2/TRBV6-3
j_gene: TRBJ2-7
abundance: NA
CDR3aa: CASSYFRLTSGDLYEQYF

len: 18
v_gene: TRBV7-8
j_gene: TRBJ1-5
abundance: NA
CDR3aa: CASSLSPTTGAINQPQHF

len: 18
v_gene: TRBV21-1
j_gene: TRBJ2-7
abundance: NA
CDR3aa: CASSKGGGTGQGIYEQYF

len: 12
v_gene: TRBV27
j_gene: TRBJ2-7
abundance: NA
CDR3aa: CASRAGVSEQYF

len: 13
v_gene: TRBV9
j_gene: TRBJ1-1
abundance: NA
CDR3aa: CASSVGGSSEAFF

len: 20
v_gene: TRBV9
j_gene: TRBJ2-1
abundance: NA
CDR3aa: CASSVDPPLEGLSSYNEQFF

len: 14
v_gene: TRBV19
j_gene: TRBJ1-5
abundance: NA
CDR3aa: CASSIGTGNQPQHF

len: 16
v_gene: TRBV7-2
j_gene: TRBJ2-7
abundance: NA
CDR3aa: CASSLVPVEEAYEQYF

len: 12
v_gene: TRBV29-1
j_gene: TRBJ2-7
abundance: NA
CDR3aa: CSARTGYYEQYF

len: 14
v_gene: TRBV5-6
j_gene: TRBJ1-1
abundance: NA
CDR3aa: CASSSHAMNTEAFF

len: 14
v_gene: TRBV2
j_gene: TRBJ2-1
abundance: NA
CDR3aa: CASVGTSEYNEQFF

len: 16
v_gene: TRBV4-1
j_gene: TRBJ2-3
abundance: NA
CDR3aa: CASSHLAAGGADTQYF

len: 13
v_gene: TRBV6-5
j_gene: TRBJ1-3
abundance: NA
CDR3aa: CASSYASGNTIYF

len: 17
v_gene: TRBV7-2
j_gene: TRBJ2-4
abundance: NA
CDR3aa: CASSLAGGPPSKNIQYF

len: 11
v_gene: TRBV7-9
j_gene: TRBJ2-1
abundance: once
CDR3aa: CASEQSTEQFF

len: 13
v_gene: TRBV29-1
j_gene: TRBJ2-1
abundance: NA
CDR3aa: CSGTGRAYNEQFF

len: 14
v_gene: TRBV4-2
j_gene: TRBJ1-5
abundance: NA
CDR3aa: CASSHRTGGQPQHF

len: 14
v_gene: TRBV2
j_gene: TRBJ2-1
abundance: NA
CDR3aa: CASTLQGAGNEQFF

len: 15
v_gene: TRBV28
j_gene: TRBJ2-6
abundance: NA
CDR3aa: CASTPGAPGANVLTF

len: 15
v_gene: TRBV19
j_gene: TRBJ2-3
abundance: NA
CDR3aa: CASSPWTSGTDTQYF

len: 14
v_gene: TRBV5-8
j_gene: TRBJ1-1
abundance: NA
CDR3aa: CASSFGTGGDEAFF

len: 15
v_gene: TRBV27
j_gene: TRBJ1-1
abundance: NA
CDR3aa: CASSFRRTENTEAFF

len: 15
v_gene: TRBV6-5
j_gene: TRBJ2-1
abundance: NA
CDR3aa: CASSYGADIYNEQFF

len: 14
v_gene: TRBV7-9
j_gene: TRBJ1-5
abundance: NA
CDR3aa: CASSSAEGPQPQHF

len: 16
v_gene: TRBV5-4
j_gene: TRBJ2-7
abundance: NA
CDR3aa: CASSWRGQGLVYEQYF

len: 13
v_gene: TRBV15
j_gene: TRBJ2-5
abundance: NA
CDR3aa: CATSRGAVETQYF

len: 12
v_gene: TRBV6-2/TRBV6-3
j_gene: TRBJ2-7
abundance: NA
CDR3aa: CASSPTNYEQYF

len: 15
v_gene: TRBV27
j_gene: TRBJ2-2
abundance: NA
CDR3aa: CASSQVLGDTGELFF

len: 14
v_gene: TRBV5-6
j_gene: TRBJ1-1
abundance: NA
CDR3aa: CASTPDRDFTEAFF

len: 18
v_gene: TRBV11-2
j_gene: TRBJ2-3
abundance: few
CDR3aa: CASSLDIPISGRTDTQYF

len: 14
v_gene: TRBV7-2
j_gene: TRBJ1-1
abundance: NA
CDR3aa: CASSHQGVNTEAFF

len: 16
v_gene: TRBV7-2
j_gene: TRBJ2-2
abundance: NA
CDR3aa: CASSWKPGQGAGELFF

len: 22
v_gene: TRBV28
j_gene: TRBJ1-5
abundance: NA
CDR3aa: CASSTDRATWAEVGMGNQPQHF

len: 17
v_gene: TRBV11-2
j_gene: TRBJ2-2
abundance: once
CDR3aa: CASSSPTGWANTGELFF

len: 14
v_gene: TRBV28
j_gene: TRBJ1-5
abundance: NA
CDR3aa: CASGTGVVNQPQHF

len: 14
v_gene: TRBV6-5
j_gene: TRBJ2-7
abundance: NA
CDR3aa: CASSYLGTNYEQYF

len: 14
v_gene: TRBV19
j_gene: TRBJ1-1
abundance: NA
CDR3aa: CASSRQGLNTEAFF

len: 14
v_gene: TRBV28
j_gene: TRBJ1-5
abundance: NA
CDR3aa: CASRQGYRNQPQHF

len: 18
v_gene: TRBV10-3
j_gene: TRBJ1-2
abundance: NA
CDR3aa: CAISESISVGQGIYGYTF

len: 17
v_gene: TRBV15
j_gene: TRBJ2-1
abundance: NA
CDR3aa: CATSRTGGRGGRNEQFF

len: 13
v_gene: TRBV18
j_gene: TRBJ2-3
abundance: NA
CDR3aa: CASSAGGADTQYF

len: 14
v_gene: TRBV6-6
j_gene: TRBJ2-7
abundance: NA
CDR3aa: CASSGRDSSYEQYF

len: 13
v_gene: TRBV7-2
j_gene: TRBJ1-2
abundance: NA
CDR3aa: CASSLRTDYGYTF

len: 14
v_gene: TRBV28
j_gene: TRBJ2-7
abundance: NA
CDR3aa: CASSTGHRSYEQYF

len: 12
v_gene: TRBV10-2
j_gene: TRBJ2-7
abundance: few
CDR3aa: CATVDKIYEQYF

len: 14
v_gene: TRBV5-5
j_gene: TRBJ2-7
abundance: once
CDR3aa: CASSSDSASYEQYF